The 8 T cell receptor beta chains reported below all come from one sample, sequenced in a study of blood T cell repertoires in COVID-19. Clones were read by immunoSEQ multiplex PCR, and TCRdb kept only the in-frame ones, dropping some. This table holds about 400,000 clones, more than 80% found once. Sample: peripheral blood. The receptors were gathered from a woman in her 30s with active or convalescent COVID-19.

The gene calls are TRBV6-5 and TRBJ2-1; TRBD2 matches at 10 bases. The CDR3 extends over 15 amino acids. Looked up from germline, CDR1 is MNHEY and CDR2 is SVGAGI. The V segment lost 6 bases and the J segment 6 bases; nucleotides outside the gene matches: 8. CDR3 nucleotide sequence: TGTGCCAGCAGGTCCAGCGGGGGGGCGGCCAATGAGCAGTTCTTC. It specifies CASRSSGGAANEQFF.

The rearrangement links TRBV19 to TRBJ2-1; a possible D gene is TRBD2 (6 bases). CDR1 is LNHDA, CDR2 SQIVND, per germline (reference sequence). V was clipped by 6 bases and J by 5 bases, with 11 bases between them. CDR3 length: 13 residues. The CDR3 region is CASSMGLDNEQFF. The CDR3 bases are TGTGCCAGTAGCATGGGACTTGACAATGAGCAGTTCTTC. The full variable domain, with the rest looked up from reference TRBV19 and TRBJ2-1, is DGGITQSPKYLFRKEGQNVTLSCEQNLNHDAMYWYRQDPGQGLRLIYYSQIVNDFQKGDIAEGYSVSREKKESFPLTVTSAQKNPTAFYLCASSMGLDNEQFFGPGTRLTVL.

The V and J genes are TRBV7-8 and TRBJ1-1; D is unclear. The CDR3 is made up of 14 amino acids. Germline CDR1 reads SGHVS; CDR2 reads FQNEAQ. The V end lost 7 bases, the J end lost 3 bases, and 15 bases lay between the germline ends. CDR3 sequence reads: CASKRPGWDTEAFF. CDR3 in DNA: TGTGCCAGCAAAAGACCAGGCTGGGACACTGAAGCTTTCTTT.

The V and J genes are TRBV5-1 and TRBJ1-1, with TRBD1 matching 8 bases. Germline CDR1 and CDR2: SGHRS and YFSETQ. V lost 0 bases and J lost 5; bases outside the gene matches: 6. CDR3 length: 15 amino acids. The CDR3 spells CASSLAGTGKTEAFF. DNA of the CDR3: TGCGCCAGCAGCTTGGCCGGGACAGGAAAAACTGAAGCTTTCTTT.

The chain combines TRBV20-1 with TRBJ2-3, with no clear D. V was pared by 5 bases and J by 2 bases, with 5 bases between. The germline V gene has CDR1 DFQATT and CDR2 SNEGSKA (reference sequence). CDR3 size: 11 residues. CDR3 region: CSASNTDTQYF. Written as DNA, the CDR3 is TGCAGTGCTTCAAACACAGATACGCAGTATTTT.

The V gene is TRBV18, the J gene TRBJ1-1, with D possibly being TRBD1 (6 bases). There are 14 residues in the CDR3. Germline lookup yields CDR1 KGHSH and CDR2 LQKENI. Trimming removed 6 bases at V and 4 bases at J, with 15 bases between. CDR3 region: CASSLTGKGTEAFF. CDR3 DNA sequence: TGTGCCAGCTCGCTAACAGGGAAGGGCACTGAAGCTTTCTTT.

The V gene is TRBV24-1, the J gene TRBJ2-3; D gene ambiguous. Germline V gene data show CDR1 as KGHDR and CDR2 as SFDVKD. The CDR3 sequence is 12 residues long. Trimming took off 1 base at V and 5 bases at J, with 3 bases between the two ends. The CDR3 bases are TGTGCCACCAGTGATTTCGGAGATACGCAGTATTTT. As protein: CATSDFGDTQYF.

J is TRBJ2-7 and V is TRBV5-8, with unresolved D. The V end was cut by 0 bases, the J end by 0 bases, with 10 bases between. This CDR3 contains 15 residues. In germline, CDR1 is SGHTS, CDR2 YDEGEE. CDR3 bases: TGTGCCAGCAGCTTGGTCGAGGCCAGCTCCTACGAGCAGTACTTC. Its translation is CASSLVEASSYEQYF.